The 11 T cell receptor beta chains below all came from one sample that was sequenced in a study of blood T cell repertoires in COVID-19. Here immunoSEQ multiplex PCR was the method, and the copy in TCRdb shows in-frame clones only, minus some. Of about 110,000 clones in the sample, 82% are singletons; the top ten hold 16%. The sequenced sample was peripheral blood. These receptors came from a woman aged 55-69 years with acute or convalescent COVID-19.

This clone was counted between two and nine times. The chain couples TRBV30 to TRBJ2-5, with D perhaps matching TRBD2 (6 bases). The CDR3 length is 13 residues. V was cut by 0 bases and J by 5 bases, with 10 bases left in between. Germline CDR1 and CDR2: GTSNPN and SVGIG (reference sequence). The CDR3, as DNA: TGTGCCTGGAGTGTACGGGGGTCGGAGACCCAGTACTTC. Translating gives CAWSVRGSETQYF.

This rearrangement joins TRBV30 to TRBJ2-1, with 10 bases lining up with TRBD1. Per germline, CDR1 GTSNPN and CDR2 SVGIG (reference sequence). The junction had 8 bases not matched to a gene; V was cut back by 3 bases and J by 6 bases. The CDR3 is made up of 15 amino acids. The CDR3 region is CAWSDGTGVGNEQFF. The DNA for the CDR3 is TGTGCCTGGAGCGATGGGACAGGGGTAGGCAATGAGCAGTTCTTC.

The chain links TRBV4-2 to TRBJ1-2, with 8 bases that match TRBD1. After removal of 0 bases from V and 4 bases from J, the junction contained 13 bases not matched to a gene. CDR1 is LGHNA and CDR2 is YNFKEQ in the germline V gene. The CDR3 spans 18 residues. CDR3 region: CASSQESETGAVSYGYTF. The CDR3 DNA reads TGTGCCAGCAGCCAAGAGTCTGAGACAGGGGCCGTGTCCTATGGCTACACCTTC.

The chain is built from TRBV5-1 and TRBJ1-4, with D possibly matching TRBD1 (6 bases). V was clipped by 0 bases and J by 1 base, with 31 bases between them. Germline CDR1 and CDR2: SGHRS and YFSETQ. The CDR3 is 23 residues long. This chain's CDR3 is CASSLVIGAGARVRERTNEKLFF. Written as DNA, the CDR3 is TGCGCCAGCAGCTTGGTTATTGGGGCAGGGGCGAGGGTAAGGGAAAGAACTAATGAAAAACTGTTTTTT.

The chain joins TRBV7-3 to TRBJ2-5; D is uncertain. The CDR3 totals 13 residues. Germline assignment: CDR1 SGHTA and CDR2 FQGTGA. Trimming removed 0 bases at V and 0 bases at J, with 2 bases between. The CDR3, as DNA: TGTGCCAGCAGCTTAACCAACCAAGAGACCCAGTACTTC. Translation gives CASSLTNQETQYF.

The gene calls are TRBV3-1 (or the pseudogene TRBV3-2) and TRBJ2-1, with 11 bases fitting TRBD2. This CDR3 spans 16 amino acids. V shed 4 bases and J 10 bases; nucleotides not matched to a gene: 12. Per the germline V gene, CDR1 is LGHDT and CDR2 is YNNKEL (reference sequence). CDR3 nucleotide sequence: TGTGCCAGCAGCCCCGAGGGTAGCGGGGGGGTAGAGGAGCAGTTCTTC. This translates into CASSPEGSGGVEEQFF.

Turning to this clone: The same CDR3 arises from other DNA sequences in this sample as well. This chain connects TRBV2 to TRBJ1-2, with D hard to call. V was trimmed by 5 bases and J by 4 bases, leaving 5 bases between them. The V gene's germline CDR1 is SNHLY and CDR2 FYNNEI. This CDR3 region has 11 residues. The CDR3 region is CASSPRYGYTF. Here the CDR3 DNA reads TGTGCCAGCAGTCCGCGCTATGGCTACACCTTC.

CDR3 in amino acids: CASSSDRGEASGNTIYF. The CDR3 coding sequence is TGTGCCAGCAGCTCAGACAGGGGGGAGGCCTCTGGAAACACCATATATTTT. The V and J genes are TRBV11-2 and TRBJ1-3; 9 positions agree with TRBD1. The CDR3 has 17 residues. Germline CDR1 SGHAT, CDR2 FQNNGV. The junction had 7 bases not matched to a gene; V was cut back by 4 bases and J by 0 bases.

The rearrangement links TRBV27 to TRBJ2-3; TRBD1 might be the D (7 bases). Germline loops: CDR1 MNHEY, CDR2 SMNVEV (reference sequence). The CDR3 sequence is 14 residues long. Trimming removed 6 bases at V and 7 bases at J, with 17 bases between. The CDR3: CASSPQGGLYTQYF. CDR3 coding DNA: TGTGCCAGCAGCCCTCAGGGGGGCCTGTATACGCAGTATTTT.

The chain couples TRBV6-1 to TRBJ1-5, with 7 bases fitting TRBD1. Looked up from germline, CDR1 is MNHNS and CDR2 is SASEGT. V was clipped by 1 base and J by 3 bases; unmatched bases: 3. The CDR3 loop spans 15 amino acids. The CDR3 loop reads CASSEGDRFNQPQHF. DNA for the CDR3: TGTGCCAGCAGTGAAGGGGACAGATTCAATCAGCCCCAGCATTTT.

The table lists this clone with a count of one. J is TRBJ1-2 and V is TRBV19, with 8 bases matching TRBD1. The CDR3 spans 14 residues. J gave up 4 bases and V 6 bases, and 7 bases lay outside the gene matches. Germline-derived CDR1 and CDR2 are LNHDA and SQIVND (reference sequence). In DNA, the CDR3 is TGTGCCAGTAGCCCGGACAGGGAGGGCTATGGCTACACCTTC. Its translation is CASSPDREGYGYTF.